This entry lists 24 T cell receptor beta chains sequenced from one sample in a study of cytomegalovirus exposure and HLA in healthy donors. Produced via immunoSEQ multiplex PCR; TCRdb's table is partial and in-frame only. The table lists fewer than 200,000 clones, around 92% of them singletons, with about 9.3% in the top ten. Input material: PBMCs. These receptors all come from a woman between 18 and 29 years old in good health and CMV-seropositive.

The chain links TRBV28 to TRBJ1-4; a possible D gene is TRBD1 (5 bases). The germline gives CDR1 MDHEN, CDR2 SYDVKM. CDR3 length equals 13 residues. Trimming cost V 7 bases and J 2 bases, with 8 bases left between them. The CDR3 loop reads CASMGGTNEKLFF. CDR3 nucleotides: TGTGCCAGCATGGGGGGGACTAATGAAAAACTGTTTTTT.

CDR3 amino acids: CAWSGPAGDNEKLFF. The CDR3, as DNA: TGTGCCTGGAGTGGGCCGGCAGGCGACAATGAAAAACTGTTTTTT. V and J are TRBV30 and TRBJ1-4, with D unresolved. V was pared by 1 base and J by 5 bases, with 14 bases between. CDR3 length: 15 amino acids. In germline, CDR1 is GTSNPN, CDR2 SVGIG (reference sequence).

The chain has TRBV4-1 and TRBJ1-1; D not certain. The CDR3 runs 14 residues. The germline V gene encodes CDR1 MGHRA and CDR2 YSYEKL. V lost 2 bases, J lost 5 bases, and 12 bases lay in between. The CDR3, as DNA: TGCGCCAGCAGCCAAAGCCCGGCGGGGACTGAAGCTTTCTTT. Translation gives CASSQSPAGTEAFF.

The chain joins TRBV6-1 to TRBJ2-7, with 8 bases fitting TRBD2. This CDR3 region has 14 residues. Trimming at V came to 6 bases and at J to 3 bases, leaving 7 bases not matched to a gene. In germline, CDR1 is MNHNS, CDR2 SASEGT. This CDR3 reads CASRSSGLGYEQYF. The CDR3 region has the DNA TGTGCCAGCAGGTCCTCGGGACTAGGCTACGAGCAGTACTTC.

V and J are TRBV18 and TRBJ2-7, with D tentatively TRBD1 (6 bases). There are 16 residues in the CDR3. V was pared by 2 bases and J by 2 bases, with 16 bases between. Germline V lookup: CDR1 KGHSH, CDR2 LQKENI. CDR3 bases: TGTGCCAGCTCACCAAGGGGGTCGGATACGGCCTACGAGCAGTACTTC. This sequence encodes CASSPRGSDTAYEQYF.

The V call is TRBV4-1, the J call TRBJ2-7, with 14 bases fitting TRBD2. From germline, CDR1 is MGHRA and CDR2 YSYEKL. V gave up 4 bases and J gave up 10 bases; unmatched junction bases: 3. The CDR3 runs to 13 residues. CDR3 loop: CASSLGTSGSQYF. CDR3 sequence (DNA): TGCGCCAGCAGCCTTGGGACTAGCGGGAGTCAGTACTTC.

As to this clone: Distinct nucleotide sequences in the sample also encode this CDR3. This rearrangement joins TRBV18 to TRBJ2-3, with D possibly TRBD2 on 5 matching bases. Germline CDR1 reads KGHSH; CDR2 reads LQKENI. This CDR3 comprises 13 residues. V was cut by 2 bases and J by 5 bases, with 8 bases left in between. For the CDR3, the DNA is TGTGCCAGCTCACCAACCGGGGTAGATACGCAGTATTTT. It yields the protein CASSPTGVDTQYF.

The chain links TRBV10-3 to TRBJ2-1; D is undetermined. V lost 0 bases to trimming and J lost 8 bases, with 2 bases between them. The CDR3 runs to 11 residues. Germline lookup yields CDR1 ENHRY and CDR2 SYGVKD. Here the CDR3 DNA reads TGTGCCATCAGTGAGTCCTATGAGCAGTTCTTC. This encodes CAISESYEQFF.

The chain uses TRBV6-1 and TRBJ1-5, with a weak D call TRBD1 (5 bases). Germline V gene lookup returns CDR1 MNHNS and CDR2 SASEGT. This CDR3 comprises 14 residues. Trimming pared 5 bases from V and 0 bases from J, leaving 8 bases between. Written as DNA, the CDR3 is TGTGCCAGCAGTCCTCAGGGTAGCAATCAGCCCCAGCATTTT. It encodes CASSPQGSNQPQHF.

The rearrangement uses TRBV5-1 and TRBJ2-3, with D unresolved. Deletions cut 3 bases from V and 1 base from J, with 12 bases between. The CDR3 is made up of 15 amino acids. Germline loops: CDR1 SGHRS, CDR2 YFSETQ. This CDR3 is CASSSLLGGTDTQYF. In DNA, the CDR3 is TGCGCCAGCAGCTCCCTCCTGGGCGGCACAGATACGCAGTATTTT.

This rearrangement joins TRBV12-5 to TRBJ2-3; TRBD2 matches at 8 bases. The trim removed 3 bases at V and 4 bases at J, leaving 3 bases unmatched. The length of the CDR3 is 14 residues. Germline V lookup: CDR1 LGHNT, CDR2 FRNRAP. The CDR3 sequence is CASGLSGSADTQYF. The CDR3 nucleotides are TGTGCTAGTGGTTTAAGCGGGAGCGCAGATACGCAGTATTTT. The entire variable domain, with the rest obtained from reference TRBV12-5 and TRBJ2-3, is as follows: DARVTQTPRHKVTEMGQEVTMRCQPILGHNTVFWYRQTMMQGLELLAYFRNRAPLDDSGMPKDRFSAEMPDATLATLKIQPSEPRDSAVYFCASGLSGSADTQYFGPGTRLTVL.

The chain employs TRBV7-8 and TRBJ1-1, with unresolved D. The germline V gene encodes CDR1 SGHVS and CDR2 FQNEAQ. V was shortened by 1 base and J by 2 bases, with 14 bases between the two germline ends. The CDR3 runs 16 residues. The CDR3 coding sequence is TGTGCCAGCAGCTTAGGTACCGACATTCTCAACACTGAAGCTTTCTTT. Translated, it gives CASSLGTDILNTEAFF.

The rearrangement joins TRBV7-2 to TRBJ1-2; 11 nucleotides match TRBD1. The CDR3 spans 16 residues. The J segment lost 5 bases and the V segment lost 5 bases, leaving 10 bases of the junction unmatched. The germline gives CDR1 SGHTA, CDR2 FQGNSA. The CDR3 spells CASSPDRGRLTYGYTF. In DNA form, the CDR3 reads TGTGCCAGCAGCCCGGACAGGGGGCGGTTAACTTATGGCTACACCTTC.

V is TRBV5-4 and J is TRBJ2-3; D perhaps matches TRBD2 (5 bases). Trimming cost V 4 bases and J 4 bases, with 16 bases left between them. This CDR3 is 15 amino acids long. Germline-derived CDR1 and CDR2 are SGHNT and YYREEE (reference sequence). The CDR3 bases are TGTGCCAGCAGCGGGAAGCGGCCCCAGGCAGATACGCAGTATTTT. Encoded protein: CASSGKRPQADTQYF. Complete variable domain (other parts from reference TRBV5-4 and TRBJ2-3): ETGVTQSPTHLIKTRGQQVTLRCSSQSGHNTVSWYQQALGQGPQFIFQYYREEENGRGNFPPRFSGLQFPNYSSELNVNALELDDSALYLCASSGKRPQADTQYFGPGTRLTVL.

This chain joins TRBV5-4 and TRBJ2-3; 7 bases match TRBD2. Germline V gene data show CDR1 as SGHNT and CDR2 as YYREEE (reference sequence). The CDR3 covers 15 residues. Losses at the gene ends were 0 bases for V and 4 bases for J; bases not matched to a gene: 5. CDR3 amino acids: CASSLALAGADTQYF. The CDR3 coding sequence is TGTGCCAGCAGCTTGGCTCTGGCGGGAGCAGATACGCAGTATTTT.

The chain combines TRBV19 with TRBJ2-2, with 14 bases identical to TRBD2. Germline V lookup: CDR1 LNHDA, CDR2 SQIVND (reference sequence). V was pared by 2 bases and J by 8 bases, with 7 bases of the junction left unmatched. This CDR3 is built from 17 residues. CDR3 loop: CASSIRRLAGGVGELFF. CDR3 nucleotides: TGTGCCAGTAGTATAAGGAGACTAGCGGGAGGGGTAGGGGAGCTGTTTTTT.

V and J are TRBV27 and TRBJ1-5; no clear D. Looked up from germline, CDR1 is MNHEY and CDR2 is SMNVEV (reference sequence). The CDR3 covers 14 residues. Between the trimmed V and J ends, which lost 3 bases and 1 base, there was a span of 7 bases. The CDR3 DNA follows: TGTGCCAGCAGTTTTATACAGAGCAATCAGCCCCAGCATTTT. Translated: CASSFIQSNQPQHF.

This chain uses TRBV25-1 with TRBJ2-2, with 10 positions matching TRBD2. The CDR3 covers 16 residues. J gave up 7 bases and V 4 bases, and 9 bases lay outside the gene matches. Germline CDR1 MGHDK, CDR2 SYGVNS. Here the CDR3 reads CASSGLSGRAGGELFF. The CDR3 region has the DNA TGTGCCAGCAGTGGGTTGAGCGGGAGGGCCGGCGGGGAGCTGTTTTTT.

This clone showed up just a few times. The chain combines TRBV27 with TRBJ1-2, with a weak D call TRBD1 (6 bases). Germline assignment: CDR1 MNHEY and CDR2 SMNVEV (reference sequence). There are 12 residues in the CDR3. Trimming shortened V by 3 bases and J by 8 bases, and 10 bases separated the two germline ends. DNA of the CDR3: TGTGCCAGCAGTTTTGGGGGCAGAGGCTACACCTTC. As protein: CASSFGGRGYTF.

This chain uses TRBV11-3 with TRBJ2-3; TRBD1 agrees at 8 bases. The CDR3 covers 16 residues. Germline trimming cut 4 bases from V and 3 bases from J; bases unmatched to any gene: 9. Germline V gene lookup returns CDR1 SGHNT and CDR2 YENEEA. This chain's CDR3 is CASSSGQGANTDTQYF. CDR3 coding DNA: TGTGCCAGCAGCTCCGGGCAGGGGGCGAATACAGATACGCAGTATTTT.

The rearrangement links TRBV13 to TRBJ2-7, with a tentative D call TRBD2 (5 bases). Germline V gives CDR1 PRHDT, CDR2 FYEKMQ (reference sequence). This CDR3 comprises 14 residues. V was clipped by 3 bases and J by 0 bases, with 9 bases between them. The CDR3 bases are TGTGCCAGCAGCTTCGGGAAGAGCTCCTACGAGCAGTACTTC. This encodes CASSFGKSSYEQYF.

The chain has TRBV5-4 and TRBJ2-7; TRBD1 agrees at 8 bases. Trimming cost V 1 base and J 1 base; bases outside gene matches: 7. CDR3 length: 16 amino acids. Germline CDR1 SGHNT, CDR2 YYREEE (reference sequence). This chain's CDR3 is CASSLLGQGESYEQYF. In DNA, the CDR3 is TGTGCCAGCAGCTTGCTAGGACAGGGCGAGTCCTACGAGCAGTACTTC.

V is TRBV2 and J is TRBJ2-5; 8 nucleotides line up with TRBD2. After removal of 5 bases from V and 7 bases from J, the junction contained 6 bases not matched to a gene. Germline CDR1 is SNHLY and CDR2 is FYNNEI. The length of the CDR3 is 13 residues. In DNA form, the CDR3 reads TGTGCCAGCAGTTCGGGAGGGGACTCGACCCAGTACTTC. Protein product: CASSSGGDSTQYF.

This clone was recorded a few times. J is TRBJ1-2 and V is TRBV30; D ambiguous. The germline V gene encodes CDR1 GTSNPN and CDR2 SVGIG (reference sequence). Trimming removed 0 bases from V and 8 bases from J, with 10 bases in between. The CDR3 has 12 amino acids. CDR3 sequence (DNA): TGTGCCTGGAGTGTACGAGACTCCGGCTACACCTTC. It encodes CAWSVRDSGYTF.